This T cell receptor beta chain was sequenced during a study of blood T cell repertoires in COVID-19. In the original processing: Counts of nucleated cells, estimated from reference gene primer amplification, were obtained. Clones were sequenced by immunoSEQ multiplex PCR, and TCRdb holds only the in-frame ones, with some missing. V, J and clone size reflect that table, while D and trimming were determined from the DNA. There are about 160,000 clones in the sample; around 74% occur only once, and approximately 3.7% lies in the top ten. This clone has just one count. The receptor comes from a woman older than 75 with acute or convalescent COVID-19. The sequenced sample consisted of peripheral blood.

Here the CDR3 DNA reads TGCGCCAGCAGCCTCGACGCCGCTAGCGGAGGGCAGTTCTTC. This encodes CASSLDAASGGQFF. V gene TRBV5-1 combines with J gene TRBJ2-1; the match to TRBD2 covers 7 bases. The CDR3 is made up of 14 amino acids. Germline CDR1 and CDR2: SGHRS and YFSETQ. J gave up 12 bases and V 4 bases, and 13 bases lay outside the gene matches.